The 21 T cell receptor beta chains listed next were all sequenced from one sample in a study of T cells in Graves' hyperthyroidism and ophthalmopathy. Amplified TCR beta CDR3 regions derived from RNA transcripts. HTBI primers were the set used in a first-round RT-PCR of the TCR CDR3. One entry per CDR3 protein results from TCRdb running MiXCR on the multiplex PCR reads. This sample yields 300,000 or so distinct CDR3 sequences, of which 15% to 20% are seen a single time; roughly 50% belongs to the top ten. Sequencing was performed on blood. The receptors here all came from a woman aged 55-70 years with Graves' ophthalmopathy.

In its sample, this clonotype was seen once. The DNA for the CDR3 is TGTGCCAGCAGTTTCGTACGGGGGACAGGGCTCCAGCGTATGGGCTACGAGCAGTACTTC. Protein: CASSFVRGTGLQRMGYEQYF. This chain uses TRBV6-5 with TRBJ2-7; 9 bases agree with TRBD1. V lost 4 bases, J lost 3 bases, and 22 bases stayed unmatched. CDR3 length: 20 residues. The germline V gene has CDR1 MNHEY and CDR2 SVGAGI.

On this clonotype: This may stem from a read error, because a much larger clone lies one nucleotide away. The V and J genes are TRBV7-2 and TRBJ2-2, with 8 positions matching TRBD1. The CDR3 spans 14 residues. Germline loops: CDR1 SGHTA, CDR2 FQGNSA. Here the CDR3 reads CASSPDRVTVELFF. DNA for the CDR3: TGTGCCAGCAGTCCGGACAGGGTCACCGTGGAGCTGTTTTTT. The whole variable domain, remainder taken from reference TRBV7-2 and TRBJ2-2, is GAGVSQSPSNKVTEKGKDVELRCDPISGHTALYWYRQSLGQGLEFLIYFQGNSAPDKSGLPSDRFSAERTGGSVSTLTIQRTQQEDSAVYLCASSPDRVTVELFFGEGSRLTVL.

Many counts were recorded for this clonotype. J is TRBJ1-2 and V is TRBV12-3 or TRBV12-4; D not resolved. Between the trimmed V and J ends, which lost 3 bases and 8 bases, there was a span of 10 bases. The CDR3 covers 12 residues. CDR3 protein: CASSLDRLGYTF. The DNA for the CDR3 is TGTGCCAGCAGTTTGGATAGGCTCGGCTACACCTTC.

CDR3 in amino acids: CASSVASQETQYF. The CDR3 coding sequence is TGTGCCAGCAGCGTAGCTTCCCAAGAGACCCAGTACTTC. V is TRBV9 and J is TRBJ2-5; D is unresolved. The CDR3 has 13 amino acids. Germline loops: CDR1 SGDLS, CDR2 YYNGEE. The ends were cut back, 0 bases at V and 1 base at J, with 4 bases in the middle.

This clonotype was counted at least ten times. The chain recombines TRBV10-3 with TRBJ2-3, with TRBD2 identical over 9 bases. Trimming cost V 3 bases and J 4 bases; bases outside gene matches: 5. Germline V gene data show CDR1 as ENHRY and CDR2 as SYGVKD. CDR3 size: 15 residues. CDR3 nucleotide sequence: TGTGCCATCAGTGATGCGACTAGCGGCGCAGATACGCAGTATTTT. Translated: CAISDATSGADTQYF.

Ten or more counts support this clonotype. This sequence joins TRBV12-3 or TRBV12-4 and TRBJ2-1; a possible D gene is TRBD2 (5 bases). This CDR3 is 16 amino acids long. Trimming removed 3 bases at V and 2 bases at J, with 14 bases between. CDR3 DNA: TGTGCCAGCAGTTTCCGGGGAGTACTAACCTACAATGAGCAGTTCTTC. Its translation: CASSFRGVLTYNEQFF.

This clonotype showed up many times. The V gene is TRBV18, the J gene TRBJ2-7; D is unclear. V dropped 3 bases and J dropped 5 bases, with 14 bases sitting between them. Germline CDR1 reads KGHSH; CDR2 reads LQKENI. The CDR3 spans 14 residues. CDR3 in DNA: TGTGCCAGCTCACCTGCACCAGGCATGGACGAGCAGTACTTC. This translates into CASSPAPGMDEQYF. Together with reference TRBV18 and TRBJ2-7, the CDR3 gives the full variable domain: NAGVMQNPRHLVRRRGQEARLRCSPMKGHSHVYWYRQLPEEGLKFMVYLQKENIIDESGMPKERFSAEFPKEGPSILRIQQVVRGDSAAYFCASSPAPGMDEQYFGPGTRLTVT.

This clonotype appeared many times. The chain recombines TRBV20-1 with TRBJ2-7; no clear D. The ends were cut back, 4 bases at V and 5 bases at J, with 15 bases in the middle. CDR3 size: 13 residues. Germline V gene lookup returns CDR1 DFQATT and CDR2 SNEGSKA (reference sequence). This chain's CDR3 is CSAKPALDHEQYF. The CDR3 bases are TGCAGTGCTAAGCCCGCGTTGGACCACGAGCAGTACTTC.

V and J are TRBV5-4 and TRBJ1-1; no clear D. The ends were cut back, 5 bases at V and 4 bases at J, with 12 bases in the middle. Germline V CDR1 and CDR2: SGHNT, YYREEE (reference sequence). The CDR3 extends over 13 amino acids. The CDR3 coding sequence is TGTGCCAGCAGGGGGAGGGAATCCACTGAAGCTTTCTTT. Translated: CASRGRESTEAFF.

The chain carries TRBV7-2 and TRBJ2-7; D is unclear. The CDR3 sequence is 13 residues long. The germline V gene encodes CDR1 SGHTA and CDR2 FQGNSA. The ends were cut back, 1 base at V and 0 bases at J, with 4 bases in the middle. In nucleotides, the CDR3 is TGTGCCAGCAGCTTAGACCTCTCCTACGAGCAGTACTTC. It specifies CASSLDLSYEQYF.

This clonotype was recorded many times. This sequence joins TRBV18 and TRBJ1-1, with D uncertain. The CDR3 has 13 amino acids. Trimming took off 3 bases at V and 4 bases at J, with 9 bases between the two ends. Germline-derived CDR1 and CDR2 are KGHSH and LQKENI. CDR3 DNA: TGTGCCAGCTCACCGCAGGCCCGCACTGAAGCTTTCTTT. It encodes CASSPQARTEAFF.

A few counts support this clonotype. CDR3 nucleotide sequence: TGTGCCAGCAGCGTAGGGGGCAAAACTAGTTATGGCTACACCTTC. The encoded protein is CASSVGGKTSYGYTF. J is TRBJ1-2 and V is TRBV9; D may be TRBD1 (5 bases). V was cut by 0 bases and J by 5 bases, with 14 bases left in between. CDR1 is SGDLS, CDR2 YYNGEE, per germline. The CDR3 consists of 15 residues.

About this clonotype: This may arise from a read error, as a much more abundant clone is one base away. This chain links TRBV7-2 with TRBJ2-2, with 13 bases lining up with TRBD2. The germline gives CDR1 SGHTA, CDR2 FQGNSA. This CDR3 contains 15 residues. With 4 bases clipped from V and 12 bases from J, the junction kept 8 bases outside the gene matches. The CDR3 is CASSYGLAGDGKLFF. CDR3 nucleotides: TGTGCCAGCAGCTACGGACTAGCGGGAGATGGGAAGCTGTTTTTT. The full variable domain, rest sourced from reference TRBV7-2 and TRBJ2-2, is GAGVSQSPSNKVTEKGKDVELRCDPISGHTALYWYRQSLGQGLEFLIYFQGNSAPDKSGLPSDRFSAERTGGSVSTLTIQRTQQEDSAVYLCASSYGLAGDGKLFFGEGSRLTVL.

In this sample, this clonotype turned up many times. The chain is built from TRBV10-3 and TRBJ1-1; D remains ambiguous. The CDR3 totals 15 residues. Germline CDR1 is ENHRY and CDR2 is SYGVKD. Trimming cost V 6 bases and J 0 bases, with 14 bases left between them. The DNA of the CDR3 is TGTGCCATCAGCGACCCGGGGAAGATGAACACTGAAGCTTTCTTT. This codes for CAISDPGKMNTEAFF.

This clonotype was counted at least ten times. The chain is built from TRBV29-1 and TRBJ1-1; D unresolved. The CDR3 is made up of 13 amino acids. V shed 5 bases and J shed 0 bases, with 10 bases lying between them. Germline V lookup: CDR1 SQVTM, CDR2 ANQGSEA. The CDR3: CSVFGQMNTEAFF. The CDR3 bases are TGCAGCGTTTTCGGGCAGATGAACACTGAAGCTTTCTTT. The variable domain in full, completed from reference TRBV29-1 and TRBJ1-1, reads SAVISQKPSRDICQRGTSLTIQCQVDSQVTMMFWYRQQPGQSLTLIATANQGSEATYESGFVIDKFPISRPNLTFSTLTVSNMSPEDSSIYLCSVFGQMNTEAFFGQGTRLTVV.

This clonotype was counted many times. The chain carries TRBV28 and TRBJ2-4, with D unclear. The CDR3 contains 13 residues. In germline, CDR1 is MDHEN, CDR2 SYDVKM. Trimming took 5 bases from V and 0 from J, leaving 5 bases between them. CDR3 protein: CASSGEAKNIQYF. The CDR3 coding sequence is TGTGCCAGCAGTGGTGAAGCCAAAAACATTCAGTACTTC. Filled out from reference TRBV28 and TRBJ2-4, the complete variable domain reads DVKVTQSSRYLVKRTGEKVFLECVQDMDHENMFWYRQDPGLGLRLIYFSYDVKMKEKGDIPEGYSVSREKKERFSLILESASTNQTSMYLCASSGEAKNIQYFGAGTRLSVL.

This clonotype was seen only a few times. V and J are TRBV5-1 and TRBJ1-1; TRBD1 aligns across 7 bases. J lost 1 base, V lost 3 bases, and 9 bases had no gene match. Germline CDR1 is SGHRS and CDR2 is YFSETQ. CDR3 size: 16 residues. CDR3 bases: TGCGCCAGCAGCTCAATGGGACAGAGCCAGAACACTGAAGCTTTCTTT. Translated: CASSSMGQSQNTEAFF.

This clonotype was detected ten times or more. The chain couples TRBV6-5 to TRBJ1-1; D gene unclear. V was cut by 0 bases and J by 4 bases, with 18 bases left in between. Germline CDR1 reads MNHEY; CDR2 reads SVGAGI. This CDR3 is built from 17 residues. CDR3 sequence (DNA): TGTGCCAGCAGTTACTCGAAGTCGGGCACCCGGGGCACTGAAGCTTTCTTT. Its protein product is CASSYSKSGTRGTEAFF.

This clonotype was seen more than once but under ten times. The chain carries TRBV7-6 and TRBJ2-3; TRBD1 aligns across 7 bases. Germline V gene data show CDR1 as SGHVS and CDR2 as FNYEAQ. Trimming removed 5 bases from V and 6 bases from J; junction bases left unmatched: 17. The CDR3 has 17 amino acids. The CDR3 is CASSQSPDRWLGDTQYF. CDR3 DNA sequence: TGTGCCAGCAGCCAGAGCCCGGACAGGTGGCTCGGCGATACGCAGTATTTT.

This clonotype was observed at least ten times. This rearrangement joins TRBV7-2 to TRBJ2-4; D not certain. The CDR3 runs to 19 residues. Trimming pared 1 base from V and 0 bases from J, leaving 19 bases between. In germline, CDR1 is SGHTA, CDR2 FQGNSA. CDR3 bases: TGTGCCAGCAGCTTAGAACCCATGGGCCCTCGGCTAGCCAAAAACATTCAGTACTTC. Translating it yields CASSLEPMGPRLAKNIQYF.

Many counts were recorded for this clonotype. This sequence joins TRBV11-3 and TRBJ2-1, with D possibly being TRBD1 (6 bases). The V end was cut by 1 base, the J end by 8 bases, with 21 bases between. Germline lookup yields CDR1 SGHNT and CDR2 YENEEA. This CDR3 spans 17 amino acids. The CDR3 sequence is CASSLGRGTELGDEQFF. The CDR3, as DNA: TGTGCCAGCAGCTTAGGTAGGGGGACCGAGTTGGGAGATGAGCAGTTCTTC.